Listed here are 19 T cell receptor beta chains from one sample, sequenced in a study of blood T cell repertoires in COVID-19. The table came from immunoSEQ multiplex PCR; TCRdb's copy has only in-frame clones and leaves some out. The sample lists roughly 45,000 clones; approximately 82% were seen once. The sample comprised peripheral blood. These receptors were taken from a human donor in a cohort sampled during active COVID-19.

This chain uses TRBV5-1 with TRBJ2-6; no firm D call. Germline CDR1 is SGHRS and CDR2 is YFSETQ. This CDR3 comprises 16 residues. Trimming shortened V by 1 base and J by 2 bases, and 10 bases separated the two germline ends. CDR3 loop: CASSLRSGTGANVLTF. Written as DNA, the CDR3 is TGCGCCAGCAGCTTGAGATCAGGTACTGGGGCCAACGTCCTGACTTTC.

This chain uses TRBV6-2 or TRBV6-3 with TRBJ1-2, with D perhaps TRBD1 (5 bases). This CDR3 is built from 16 residues. Germline loops: CDR1 MNHEY, CDR2 SVGEGT. V was shortened by 5 bases and J by 4 bases, with 20 bases between the two germline ends. CDR3 nucleotide sequence: TGTGCCAGCAGTCCAACTCCCGAACCGGGGGGCTATGGCTACACCTTC. It translates to CASSPTPEPGGYGYTF.

This chain uses TRBV15 with TRBJ2-1; D unclear. Trimming cost V 1 base and J 1 base, with 8 bases left between them. Germline loops: CDR1 LNHNV, CDR2 YYDKDF (reference sequence). This CDR3 comprises 15 residues. In DNA form, the CDR3 reads TGTGCCACCAGCAGAGGCAGAAATTCCTACAATGAGCAGTTCTTC. This gives the protein CATSRGRNSYNEQFF.

The chain couples TRBV5-4 to TRBJ2-7; D is possibly TRBD2 (6 bases). Trimming took 4 bases from V and 0 from J, leaving 14 bases between them. Germline V gives CDR1 SGHNT, CDR2 YYREEE (reference sequence). CDR3 length: 15 amino acids. The CDR3 DNA reads as TGTGCCAGCAGCATGGGCGGGGCGAGCTCCTACGAGCAGTACTTC. Translated: CASSMGGASSYEQYF.

The chain uses TRBV6-1 and TRBJ1-1; D gene ambiguous. Trimming took off 1 base at V and 8 bases at J, with 11 bases between the two ends. This CDR3 spans 13 amino acids. The V gene's germline CDR1 is MNHNS and CDR2 SASEGT. The CDR3 is CASSEGAGTEAFF. The CDR3 region has the DNA TGTGCCAGCAGTGAAGGTGCGGGTACCGAAGCTTTCTTT.

The chain recombines TRBV3-1 (or the pseudogene TRBV3-2) with TRBJ2-3; 8 bases are shared with TRBD2. Germline CDR1 LGHDT, CDR2 YNNKEL (reference sequence). The junction had 13 bases not matched to a gene; V was cut back by 0 bases and J by 5 bases. The CDR3 is made up of 18 amino acids. The CDR3 protein is CASSQDLTSGGTGDTQYF. As DNA, the CDR3 is TGTGCCAGCAGCCAAGATCTGACAAGCGGGGGCACCGGAGATACGCAGTATTTT.

This rearrangement joins TRBV7-3 to TRBJ2-2; D possibly corresponds to TRBD1 (5 bases). The CDR3 covers 14 residues. The germline V and J ends were trimmed by 6 bases and 2 bases, with 10 bases remaining between them. Germline V gene lookup returns CDR1 SGHTA and CDR2 FQGTGA. The CDR3 here is CASRSGANTGELFF. For the CDR3, the DNA is TGTGCCAGCAGATCTGGGGCAAACACCGGGGAGCTGTTTTTT.

This clone was observed a handful of times. J is TRBJ2-7 and V is TRBV19; TRBD2 matches 15 bases. V trimming: 6 bases; J trimming: 4 bases; junction bases outside the gene matches: 4. Looked up from germline, CDR1 is LNHDA and CDR2 is SQIVND (reference sequence). CDR3 length: 15 residues. The CDR3 sequence is CASSPGLAGGYEQYF. For the CDR3, the DNA is TGTGCCAGTAGCCCGGGACTAGCGGGGGGATACGAGCAGTACTTC.

The chain is built from TRBV3-1 (or the pseudogene TRBV3-2) and TRBJ2-1, with D perhaps TRBD1 (5 bases). V lost 4 bases and J lost 4, with 14 bases in between. This CDR3 contains 15 residues. Germline V gene data show CDR1 as LGHDT and CDR2 as YNNKEL (reference sequence). The CDR3 protein is CASSPVGPSYNEQFF. CDR3 bases: TGTGCCAGCAGCCCTGTGGGGCCTTCTTACAATGAGCAGTTCTTC.

This rearrangement joins TRBV11-2 to TRBJ1-6; D is possibly TRBD1 (6 bases). Trimming cost V 3 bases and J 10 bases, with 16 bases left between them. CDR3 length: 15 amino acids. Germline CDR1 is SGHAT and CDR2 is FQNNGV. The CDR3 bases are TGTGCCAGCAGCTTCGGACAGATTGTAGGGTCACCCCTCCACTTT. Translation: CASSFGQIVGSPLHF. The entire variable domain, with the rest obtained from reference TRBV11-2 and TRBJ1-6, is as follows: EAGVAQSPRYKIIEKRQSVAFWCNPISGHATLYWYQQILGQGPKLLIQFQNNGVVDDSQLPKDRFSAERLKGVDSTLKIQPAKLEDSAVYLCASSFGQIVGSPLHFGNGTRLTVT.

J is TRBJ1-5 and V is TRBV3-1 (or the pseudogene TRBV3-2); the D gene is possibly TRBD1 (6 bases). The germline CDR1 and CDR2 sequences are LGHDT and YNNKEL (reference sequence). V lost 1 base and J 2 bases, leaving 9 bases between the germline ends. The CDR3 is 15 amino acids. The CDR3 bases are TGTGCCAGCAGCCAAGGACGACAGGGCAATCAGCCCCAGCATTTT. It codes for CASSQGRQGNQPQHF.

The genes are TRBV6-2 or TRBV6-3 and TRBJ2-6; D gene uncertain. Trimming left V 0 bases short and J 2 bases short, with 14 bases between. CDR3 length equals 18 residues. Per germline, CDR1 MNHEY and CDR2 SVGEGT. Here the CDR3 reads CASSYSYQVVTGANVLTF. CDR3 DNA: TGTGCCAGCAGTTACTCGTATCAGGTAGTTACTGGGGCCAACGTCCTGACTTTC.

This chain connects TRBV5-4 to TRBJ2-7, with D possibly TRBD1 on 5 matching bases. Germline V gene lookup returns CDR1 SGHNT and CDR2 YYREEE (reference sequence). CDR3 length: 13 residues. Trimming stripped 3 bases from V and 1 base from J, with 8 bases between. CDR3 amino acids: CASSSRVSYEQYF. The CDR3 region has the DNA TGTGCCAGCAGCTCCAGGGTTTCCTACGAGCAGTACTTC.

The genes are TRBV9 and TRBJ1-1; weak D call: TRBD1 (6 bases). Germline V lookup: CDR1 SGDLS, CDR2 YYNGEE. With 0 bases removed from V and 4 bases from J, the gap between germline ends came to 10 bases. The CDR3 has 14 amino acids. CDR3 amino acids: CASSVDRGGTEAFF. The CDR3 DNA reads TGTGCCAGCAGCGTAGATCGAGGGGGCACTGAAGCTTTCTTT.

This chain joins TRBV29-1 and TRBJ1-1, with 9 bases lining up with TRBD1. Germline CDR1 reads SQVTM; CDR2 reads ANQGSEA. This CDR3 is built from 15 residues. The trim removed 3 bases at V and 1 base at J, leaving 6 bases unmatched. As DNA, the CDR3 is TGCAGCGTTGAGGCCTGGGACAGGGAGAACACTGAAGCTTTCTTT. It codes for CSVEAWDRENTEAFF.

V is TRBV5-1 and J is TRBJ2-2; 8 nucleotides match TRBD1. This CDR3 region has 16 residues. The germline V gene encodes CDR1 SGHRS and CDR2 YFSETQ. V trimming: 4 bases; J trimming: 3 bases; junction bases outside the gene matches: 8. The CDR3 DNA reads as TGCGCCAGCAGCCAACAGGGGACAGGATACACCGGGGAGCTGTTTTTT. Protein product: CASSQQGTGYTGELFF.

The DNA for the CDR3 is TGTGCCAGCAGCGGAGGGTTCGATGAGCAGTTCTTC. Translating it yields CASSGGFDEQFF. The chain combines TRBV7-6 with TRBJ2-1, with a possible D match to TRBD2 (6 bases). Germline CDR1 and CDR2: SGHVS and FNYEAQ. V was trimmed by 5 bases and J by 8 bases, leaving 10 bases between them. This CDR3 is 12 amino acids long. Together with reference TRBV7-6 and TRBJ2-1, the CDR3 gives the full variable domain: GAGVSQSPRYKVTKRGQDVALRCDPISGHVSLYWYRQALGQGPEFLTYFNYEAQQDKSGLPNDRFSAERPEGSISTLTIQRTEQRDSAMYRCASSGGFDEQFFGPGTRLTVL.

V usage is TRBV2 and J usage is TRBJ2-6; 9 bases line up with TRBD1. The CDR3 is made up of 17 amino acids. The V gene end was trimmed by 7 bases and the J gene end by 0 bases; junction bases not matched to a gene: 7. Germline assignment: CDR1 SNHLY and CDR2 FYNNEI. CDR3 sequence: CASTLETGGSGANVLTF. The CDR3 nucleotides are TGTGCCAGCACCTTAGAGACAGGGGGCTCTGGGGCCAACGTCCTGACTTTC.

This clone was observed a few times. This sequence joins TRBV3-1 (or the pseudogene TRBV3-2) and TRBJ1-1, with TRBD1 as a possible D gene (6 bases). Looked up from germline, CDR1 is LGHDT and CDR2 is YNNKEL (reference sequence). The CDR3 contains 19 residues. V lost 1 base and J 0 bases, leaving 21 bases between the germline ends. CDR3 nucleotide sequence: TGTGCCAGCAGCCAAGTACCCTGGGGGCATTTGGCGGTGAACACTGAAGCTTTCTTT. Protein product: CASSQVPWGHLAVNTEAFF.